The clone carrying this T cell receptor (beta chain) has only one observation. Its antigen is unidentified. CDR1 SGHVS and CDR2 FQNEAQ come from the germline V gene. V was shortened by 2 bases and J by 4 bases, with 15 bases between the two germline ends. This CDR3 is built from 16 residues. This record belongs to a study of PD-L1 blockade in urothelial cancer. General study results and limits: Sub-median blood TCR clonality before treatment predicted longer survival.

Clones were sequenced by immunoSEQ multiplex PCR, and TCRdb holds only the in-frame ones, with some missing. Found here are tens of thousands of clones, around 80% of them singletons; the top ten hold about 3%. Time point given: peripheral blood 6 weeks after treatment start. This receptor was obtained from an older man with urothelial cancer. The sample was PBMCs, taken around atezolizumab (anti-PD-L1) treatment. The chain is built from TRBV7-8 and TRBJ2-1; D perhaps matches TRBD2 (6 bases). The CDR3 spells CASSLRSGEVYNEQFF. The DNA for the CDR3 is TGTGCCAGCAGCTTAAGGTCGGGAGAGGTTTACAATGAGCAGTTCTTC.